The 32 T cell receptor beta chains below come from one sample, sequenced in a study of tumor-infiltrating lymphocytes in primary liver carcinoma (dated by TCRdb to about 2017). Data came from an Illumina HiSeq 2500. TCRbeta-specific cDNA was reverse-transcribed from 500 ng total RNA using a constant-region primer and ProtoScript II reverse transcriptase. TCRbeta libraries were built with three nested multiplex PCR rounds, a slightly modified ARM-PCR procedure. The first two PCR rounds used multiplex TRBV1-TRBV30 forward primers with a Cbeta reverse primer, each for about 10 cycles. TCRdb reprocessing: public reads trimmed at Q25 with fastp, clones called with MiXCR, in-frame beta chains kept. Every distinct CDR3 protein forms one entry, paired with its most common genes and DNA. The sample data list some 190,000 distinct CDR3 sequences, and roughly 60% of these were observed just once. 72% of the sample rests with the top ten.

Blood RNA was extracted from unsorted whole blood with TRIzol reagent; germline DNA came from the DNeasy Blood & Tissue kit. Sequencing input: peripheral blood. The receptor set was obtained from a man aged 40-49 years with primary liver carcinoma and hepatitis B virus infection.

A remark on this clonotype: Germline is not matched at one junction end, which may reflect a read error. V is TRBV5-5 and J is TRBJ2-7; 10 nucleotides match TRBD1. Germline lookup yields CDR1 SGHKS and CDR2 YYEKEE (reference sequence). There are 17 residues in the CDR3. CDR3 sequence: CASSFRSLGQGSYEQYF. CDR3 bases: TGTGCCAGCAGCTTTAGAAGCTTGGGACAGGGGTCCTACGAGCAATACTTC.

A remark on this clonotype: Compared with germline, one end of the junction differs, possibly owing to a read error. The V and J genes are TRBV11-2 and TRBJ2-3; D is ambiguous. Germline assignment: CDR1 SGHAT and CDR2 FQNNGV. The CDR3 runs to 14 residues. DNA of the CDR3: TGTGCCAGCAGCTTTCAGCATTTCGTAGATATGCAGTATTTT. Translated, it gives CASSFQHFVDMQYF.

A note on this clonotype: The junction shows a germline mismatch at one end, possibly a read error. The gene calls are TRBV4-1 and TRBJ2-7; D is unclear. This CDR3 contains 16 residues. CDR1 is MGHRA, CDR2 YSYEKL, per germline. The CDR3, as DNA: TGCGCCAGCAGACAAGATATAAGGGTCGATGTGGGGGAGCAGTACTTC. Protein: CASRQDIRVDVGEQYF.

With regard to this clonotype: A much larger clone differs by one base, so this may be a read error. J is TRBJ1-2 and V is TRBV6-5; possible D gene TRBD1, 5 bases. The germline gives CDR1 MNHEY, CDR2 SVGAGI. The CDR3 is 13 amino acids. Between the trimmed V and J ends, which lost 7 bases and 2 bases, there was a span of 11 bases. Here the CDR3 reads CASTPNRNYGYTF. The CDR3 DNA is TGTGCCAGCACTCCCAACAGGAACTATGGCTACACCTTC.

CDR3 sequence reads: CASSLYDYNEQFF. The CDR3 DNA sequence: TGTGCCAGCAGCTTGTACGATTACAATGAGCAGTTCTTC. The chain couples TRBV5-5 to TRBJ2-1, with no clear D. Germline loops: CDR1 SGHKS, CDR2 YYEKEE (reference sequence). This CDR3 region has 13 residues. The V end was cut by 1 base, the J end by 4 bases, with 6 bases between.

On this clonotype: In this CDR3 the conserved last residue, phenylalanine or tryptophan, is missing, so a read error is likely. V usage is TRBV29-1 and J usage is TRBJ2-3; D perhaps matches TRBD2 (5 bases). The V gene's germline CDR1 is SQVTM and CDR2 ANQGSEA. Trimming took off 3 bases at V and 3 bases at J, with 10 bases between the two ends. CDR3 length equals 13 residues. CDR3 nucleotides: TGCAGCGTTGATTCGGGATTGACAGATACGCAGTATTAT. This sequence encodes CSVDSGLTDTQYY.

The rearrangement joins TRBV7-9 to TRBJ2-5, with D possibly called TRBD1 or TRBD2 (5 bases each). Deletions cut 5 bases from V and 4 bases from J, with 11 bases between. Per the germline V gene, CDR1 is SEHNR and CDR2 is FQNEAQ (reference sequence). The CDR3 totals 13 residues. The DNA for the CDR3 is TGTGCCAGCAGCCGAGGGACCGGAGAGACCCAGTACTTC. This gives the protein CASSRGTGETQYF.

The V call is TRBV11-2, the J call TRBJ2-1; weak D call: TRBD1 (5 bases). The V end was cut by 2 bases, the J end by 7 bases, with 18 bases between. This CDR3 contains 16 residues. Per germline, CDR1 SGHAT and CDR2 FQNNGV. The CDR3 reads CASSLKGQGSTNEQFF. The DNA of the CDR3 is TGTGCCAGCAGCTTAAAAGGCCAGGGCTCTACAAATGAGCAGTTCTTC. The whole variable domain, remainder taken from reference TRBV11-2 and TRBJ2-1, is EAGVAQSPRYKIIEKRQSVAFWCNPISGHATLYWYQQILGQGPKLLIQFQNNGVVDDSQLPKDRFSAERLKGVDSTLKIQPAKLEDSAVYLCASSLKGQGSTNEQFFGPGTRLTVL.

Worth noting for this clonotype: The junction differs from germline at one of its ends, possibly a read error. The chain joins TRBV29-1 to TRBJ2-7; TRBD2 might be the D (5 bases). Germline V gene sequence: CDR1 SQVTM, CDR2 ANQGSEA. CDR3 length: 14 amino acids. For the CDR3, the DNA is TGTAGCGCCGGTGGACTGCTTAACTATGGCGAGCAGTACTTC. It is translated as CSAGGLLNYGEQYF.

This clonotype turned up a few times. V gene TRBV6-5 combines with J gene TRBJ2-5; TRBD2 matches at 11 bases. Germline lookup yields CDR1 MNHEY and CDR2 SVGAGI. CDR3 length: 15 residues. V shed 6 bases, J shed 5 bases, and the junction held 8 bases outside the gene matches. CDR3 DNA: TGTGCCAGCAGAGTCGTAGCGGGAGGGGGGGAGACCCAGTACTTC. Translated, it gives CASRVVAGGGETQYF.

Notes on this clonotype: The junction shows a germline mismatch at one end, possibly a read error. The rearrangement links TRBV29-1 to TRBJ1-5; TRBD1 agrees at 7 bases. This CDR3 has 14 amino acids. Germline-derived CDR1 and CDR2 are SQVTM and ANQGSEA. CDR3 DNA: TGCAGGGTTGTACAGGGGTCGAGCAATCAGCCCCAGCATTTT. It codes for CRVVQGSSNQPQHF.

The J gene is TRBJ2-1, the V gene TRBV10-3, with TRBD2 matching 15 bases. This CDR3 spans 17 amino acids. CDR1 is ENHRY and CDR2 is SYGVKD in the germline V gene. V was clipped by 4 bases and J by 10 bases; unmatched bases: 11. The CDR3 DNA reads TGTGCCATCAGTGCCGCTGGACTAGCGGGAGGGGAGGGGGAGCAGTTCTTC. Translated, it gives CAISAAGLAGGEGEQFF.

The table lists this clonotype with many counts. This sequence joins TRBV12-3 or TRBV12-4 and TRBJ2-1, with D uncertain. Trimming removed 1 base at V and 8 bases at J, with 6 bases between. CDR3 length equals 12 residues. CDR3 sequence reads: CASSLGRDEQFF. CDR3 nucleotides: TGTGCCAGCAGTTTAGGGCGCGATGAGCAGTTCTTC.

The chain links TRBV30 to TRBJ2-3; tentatively, D is TRBD1 (5 bases). Per germline, CDR1 GTSNPN and CDR2 SVGIG (reference sequence). The CDR3 consists of 13 residues. V shed 0 bases and J shed 4 bases, with 8 bases lying between them. CDR3 sequence (DNA): TGTGCCTGGAGTGTAAAAGGGGCAGATACGCAGTATTTT. Its protein is CAWSVKGADTQYF.

This sequence joins TRBV5-6 and TRBJ2-7; D call uncertain. The CDR3 is 13 residues long. V was trimmed by 4 bases and J by 8 bases, leaving 16 bases between them. Germline V gives CDR1 SGHDT, CDR2 YYEEEE. This CDR3 is CASSPAPLQQQYF. CDR3 nucleotides: TGTGCCAGCAGCCCTGCCCCCCTTCAACAGCAGTACTTC.

This clonotype was counted only a few times. This sequence joins TRBV12-3 or TRBV12-4 and TRBJ2-7; D is possibly TRBD1 or TRBD2 (6 bases each). This CDR3 region has 14 residues. V dropped 6 bases and J dropped 7 bases, with 19 bases sitting between them. CDR3 DNA: TGTGCCAGCAGCCGGGACACAGGAGGGATGGAGCAGTACTTC. Translation: CASSRDTGGMEQYF.

Points on this clonotype: A much larger clone differs by one base, so this may be a read error. The chain has TRBV29-1 and TRBJ2-1, with D perhaps matching TRBD2 (6 bases). Germline CDR1 reads SQVTM; CDR2 reads ANQGSEA. The CDR3 covers 14 residues. Trimming cost V 6 bases and J 3 bases, with 15 bases left between them. CDR3 in amino acids: CSVARDFHYNEQFF. The CDR3 coding sequence is TGCAGCGTCGCGAGGGACTTCCACTACAATGAGCAGTTCTTC.

The chain is built from TRBV28 and TRBJ1-5, with D uncertain. The V end was cut by 5 bases, the J end by 6 bases, with 5 bases between. Germline CDR1 is MDHEN and CDR2 is SYDVKM. The CDR3 covers 11 residues. CDR3 nucleotides: TGTGCCAGCAGTGACACTCAGCCCCAGCATTTT. Encoded protein: CASSDTQPQHF.

The rearrangement joins TRBV6-1 to TRBJ1-1; D possibly corresponds to TRBD1 (6 bases). V was trimmed by 6 bases and J by 3 bases, leaving 11 bases between them. CDR3 length: 13 amino acids. CDR1 and CDR2 (germline): MNHNS, SASEGT. The CDR3: CASSGAGDTEAFF. CDR3 coding DNA: TGTGCCAGCAGCGGTGCAGGGGACACTGAAGCTTTCTTT.

Comments on this clonotype: Germline is not matched at one junction end, which may reflect a read error. V usage is TRBV10-3 and J usage is TRBJ1-3, with 8 nucleotides matching TRBD1. The CDR3 consists of 15 residues. Germline CDR1 and CDR2: ENHRY and SYGVKD. The CDR3 loop reads CAIRRDRFSGNTIYF. The CDR3, as DNA: TGTGCCATCAGAAGGGACAGGTTCTCTGGTAACACCATATATTTT.

Comment on this clonotype: In this CDR3 the conserved last residue, phenylalanine or tryptophan, is missing, so a read error is likely. The chain carries TRBV11-2 and TRBJ2-7; D gene ambiguous. Germline CDR1 reads SGHAT; CDR2 reads FQNNGV. The CDR3 contains 14 residues. The CDR3 region is CVNSLTDGAYEQYS. For the CDR3, the DNA is TGTGTCAACAGCTTAACCGACGGAGCTTACGAGCAGTACTCC.

Of note for this clonotype: A read error may account for a junction end that differs from germline. The V call is TRBV11-2, the J call TRBJ2-3; D may be TRBD2 (5 bases). This CDR3 spans 15 amino acids. CDR1 is SGHAT and CDR2 is FQNNGV in the germline V gene. This CDR3 reads CASLGSDSSTDTQYF. In DNA form, the CDR3 reads TGTGCCAGCTTAGGGTCGGATTCTAGCACGGATACGCAGTATTTT.

A remark on this clonotype: Likely a read error: the CDR3 ends without its conserved phenylalanine or tryptophan. Because the CDR3's place on the DNA is in doubt, the DNA is left out and the CDR3 is given as listed by TCRdb. The chain is built from TRBV11-2 and TRBJ2-3; the D call TRBD1 from the table was never checked on the DNA. The CDR3 totals 12 residues, both ends included. Germline loops: CDR1 SGHAT, CDR2 FQNNGV. Here the CDR3 reads CASGDASDTQYL.

As to this clonotype: One end of the junction fails to match germline, which may point to a read error. The chain carries TRBV11-2 and TRBJ1-1, with a tentative D call TRBD1 (5 bases). This CDR3 region has 13 residues. Germline loops: CDR1 SGHAT, CDR2 FQNNGV. This CDR3 is CASSLDVDTKAFF. The CDR3 DNA reads as TGTGCTAGCAGCTTAGATGTGGACACTAAAGCTTTCTTT.

V and J are TRBV5-4 and TRBJ2-5; possible D gene TRBD2, 6 bases. CDR1 and CDR2 (germline): SGHNT, YYREEE (reference sequence). V was cut by 2 bases and J by 3 bases, with 11 bases left in between. This CDR3 contains 14 residues. The DNA of the CDR3 is TGTGCCAGCAGCTTCACCGGGAGTAAAGAGACCCAGTACTTC. Amino acids: CASSFTGSKETQYF.

Concerning this clonotype: A read error may account for a junction end that differs from germline. This chain joins TRBV11-2 and TRBJ2-3; D remains unclear. Per germline, CDR1 SGHAT and CDR2 FQNNGV. This CDR3 is 14 amino acids long. CDR3 DNA sequence: TGTACCAGCAGCCCGACGGGCCGAGAGAATACGCAGTATTTT. Protein: CTSSPTGRENTQYF.

The chain uses TRBV24-1 and TRBJ1-1; D is possibly TRBD1 (5 bases). V was trimmed by 9 bases and J by 6 bases, leaving 16 bases between them. This CDR3 has 13 residues. Germline V gene sequence: CDR1 KGHDR, CDR2 SFDVKD. CDR3 residues: CATGDSLRAEAFF. As DNA, the CDR3 is TGTGCCACCGGGGACTCTTTGCGGGCTGAAGCTTTCTTT.

In its sample, this clonotype was seen once. The J gene is TRBJ2-7, the V gene TRBV4-1, with D uncertain. The ends were cut back, 3 bases at V and 3 bases at J, with 12 bases in the middle. The CDR3 sequence is 14 residues long. Germline V lookup: CDR1 MGHRA, CDR2 YSYEKL. CDR3 bases: TGCGCCAGCAGCCATCCCGGACGGTTCTACGAGCAGTACTTC. Amino acids: CASSHPGRFYEQYF.

This clonotype was observed a handful of times. The chain employs TRBV29-1 and TRBJ2-7; D may be TRBD2 (6 bases). Germline V gene data show CDR1 as SQVTM and CDR2 as ANQGSEA. This CDR3 region has 13 residues. Between the trimmed V and J ends, which lost 8 bases and 0 bases, there was a span of 14 bases. The CDR3 loop is CSIGWGDSYEQYF. The CDR3 DNA reads TGCAGCATTGGATGGGGGGACTCCTACGAGCAGTACTTC.

On this clonotype: Relative to the germline gene, one junction end is altered; a read error may explain this. V and J are TRBV11-2 and TRBJ2-5; TRBD2 might be the D (5 bases). Germline CDR1 and CDR2: SGHAT and FQNNGV. This CDR3 is built from 12 residues. CDR3 sequence reads: CASSMFWETQHF. The CDR3 bases are TGTGCCAGCAGCATGTTCTGGGAGACCCAGCACTTC.

Regarding this clonotype: Just one base apart from a much larger clone, this may be a read error. The gene calls are TRBV11-2 and TRBJ2-5; D might be TRBD1 (6 bases). The CDR3 contains 12 residues. Trimming stripped 2 bases from V and 10 bases from J, with 11 bases between. Germline V CDR1 and CDR2: SGHAT, FQNNGV. The CDR3, as DNA: TGTGCCAGCAGCTTACAGGGGCCCCACCAGTACTTC. It is translated as CASSLQGPHQYF.

J is TRBJ1-1 and V is TRBV10-2, with D unclear. The V gene's germline CDR1 is WSHSY and CDR2 SAAADI. The germline V and J ends were trimmed by 2 bases and 1 base, with 5 bases remaining between them. CDR3 size: 13 residues. DNA for the CDR3: TGCGCCAGCAGTGAGCAGGAGAACACTGAAGCTTTCTTT. Protein: CASSEQENTEAFF.